A selection of T cell receptor beta chains follows, all from one sample in a study of shared clonotypes between healthy human individuals. Assay used: immunoSEQ multiplex PCR; TCRdb lists only in-frame clones, some missing. The sample consists of about 2.3 million clones, approximately 95% of them appearing once. Sequencing used naive CD4+ T cells from PBMCs. The origin of the receptors is a man aged 18-30 years in good health. Some clones in this sample may be carry-over from other donors' samples. Both conserved end residues are part of each CDR3. D genes are given only for firm matches. Size is stated for part of the rows, as once, few or many counts, or as a class when the clone is expanded.

abundance: .; v_gene: TRBV6-1; j_gene: TRBJ2-1; d_gene: .; CDR3nt: TGTGCCAGCAGCGAGGGGCTGAGCTCCTACAATGAGCAGTTCTTC; CDR3aa: CASSEGLSSYNEQFF
abundance: .; v_gene: TRBV5-1; j_gene: TRBJ1-2; d_gene: TRBD1; CDR3nt: TGCGCCAGCAGGGGGGACAGGGCTAACTATGGCTACACCTTC; CDR3aa: CASRGDRANYGYTF
abundance: .; v_gene: TRBV4-1; j_gene: TRBJ2-7; d_gene: .; CDR3nt: TGCGCCAGCAGCCAAGATTCCAGCGGTAACAACTACGAGCAGTACTTC; CDR3aa: CASSQDSSGNNYEQYF
abundance: once; v_gene: TRBV2; j_gene: TRBJ1-1; d_gene: .; CDR3nt: TGTGCCAGCAGGGACCGCGGTGCGACCAGGGCTTTCTTT; CDR3aa: CASRDRGATRAFF
abundance: .; v_gene: TRBV6-1; j_gene: TRBJ2-1; d_gene: TRBD1; CDR3nt: TGTGCCAGCAGTGACCCGGACAGGGGTTTCGACAATGAGCAGTTCTTC; CDR3aa: CASSDPDRGFDNEQFF
abundance: .; v_gene: TRBV7-8; j_gene: TRBJ2-2; d_gene: TRBD1; CDR3nt: TGTGCCAGCAGCCCTCCTCCCGGGACAGGAGTAAACACCGGGGAGCTGTTTTTT; CDR3aa: CASSPPPGTGVNTGELFF
abundance: .; v_gene: TRBV28; j_gene: TRBJ1-2; d_gene: .; CDR3nt: TGTGCCAGCAGTTTAGTGGGTCAGGGATATGGCTACACCTTC; CDR3aa: CASSLVGQGYGYTF
abundance: .; v_gene: TRBV5-1; j_gene: TRBJ2-3; d_gene: TRBD2; CDR3nt: TGCGCCAGCAGCTTGGAGATAGCGGGACATTACACAGATACGCAGTATTTT; CDR3aa: CASSLEIAGHYTDTQYF
abundance: .; v_gene: TRBV28; j_gene: TRBJ1-4; d_gene: .; CDR3nt: TGTGCCAGCAGCCCCTTAGGAGCAACTAATGAAAAACTGTTTTTT; CDR3aa: CASSPLGATNEKLFF
abundance: .; v_gene: TRBV7-9; j_gene: TRBJ2-2; d_gene: .; CDR3nt: TGTGCCAGCAGTGGGAACACCGGGGAGCTGTTTTTT; CDR3aa: CASSGNTGELFF
abundance: .; v_gene: TRBV5-1; j_gene: TRBJ2-7; d_gene: TRBD2; CDR3nt: TGCGCCAGCAGCTTTGAACTAGCGGGAGGGCAGGGCGAGCAGTACTTC; CDR3aa: CASSFELAGGQGEQYF
abundance: .; v_gene: TRBV28; j_gene: TRBJ2-1; d_gene: .; CDR3nt: TGTGCCAGCAGTTTAATGGGGGCGCCCCCAAATGAGCAGTTCTTC; CDR3aa: CASSLMGAPPNEQFF
abundance: .; v_gene: TRBV7-2; j_gene: TRBJ1-2; d_gene: TRBD1; CDR3nt: TGTGCCAGCAGCTTTACCGGGACAGGGGGAGGCGGCTACACCTTC; CDR3aa: CASSFTGTGGGGYTF
abundance: .; v_gene: TRBV11-2; j_gene: TRBJ2-1; d_gene: TRBD2; CDR3nt: TGTGCCAGCAGCTTATTAGCGGGAGACTCCAACTACAATGAGCAGTTCTTC; CDR3aa: CASSLLAGDSNYNEQFF
abundance: .; v_gene: TRBV5-1; j_gene: TRBJ1-1; d_gene: .; CDR3nt: TGCGCCAGCAGCTTCTCCGGGTCGTATACTGAAGCTTTCTTT; CDR3aa: CASSFSGSYTEAFF
abundance: .; v_gene: TRBV28; j_gene: TRBJ2-3; d_gene: TRBD1; CDR3nt: TGTGCCAGCAGTACGAAGACAGGGGGGACAGATACGCAGTATTTT; CDR3aa: CASSTKTGGTDTQYF
abundance: .; v_gene: TRBV2; j_gene: TRBJ2-3; d_gene: .; CDR3nt: TGTGCCAGCAGCACCGCGGGCCGAGATACGCAGTATTTT; CDR3aa: CASSTAGRDTQYF
abundance: once; v_gene: TRBV19; j_gene: TRBJ2-1; d_gene: .; CDR3nt: TGTGCCAGTCGGGTACGGAGCTCCTACAATGAGCAGTTCTTC; CDR3aa: CASRVRSSYNEQFF
abundance: .; v_gene: TRBV5-6; j_gene: TRBJ2-5; d_gene: .; CDR3nt: TGTGCCAGCAAACCTATCGGACAGAACCAAGAGACCCAGTACTTC; CDR3aa: CASKPIGQNQETQYF
abundance: .; v_gene: TRBV19; j_gene: TRBJ1-1; d_gene: .; CDR3nt: TGTGCCAGCCGGGGGGGGCGAACTGAAGCTTTCTTT; CDR3aa: CASRGGRTEAFF
abundance: .; v_gene: TRBV6-1; j_gene: TRBJ1-5; d_gene: .; CDR3nt: TGTGCCAGCAGTGGGCCAGGGCGAAGGCAGCCCCAGCATTTT; CDR3aa: CASSGPGRRQPQHF
abundance: .; v_gene: TRBV9; j_gene: TRBJ2-1; d_gene: .; CDR3nt: TGTGCCAGCAGCGTGGATAGCGACTCCTACAATGAGCAGTTCTTC; CDR3aa: CASSVDSDSYNEQFF
abundance: .; v_gene: TRBV7-9; j_gene: TRBJ2-5; d_gene: .; CDR3nt: TGTGCCAGCAGCTCAGCTTGGGCTAGCGCTCAAGAGACCCAGTACTTC; CDR3aa: CASSSAWASAQETQYF
abundance: .; v_gene: TRBV2; j_gene: TRBJ2-1; d_gene: TRBD2; CDR3nt: TGTGCCAGCAGAAGCCCTAGCGGGACCTACAATGAGCAGTTCTTC; CDR3aa: CASRSPSGTYNEQFF
abundance: once; v_gene: TRBV7-2; j_gene: TRBJ1-2; d_gene: .; CDR3nt: TGTGCCAGCAGCGGGACTGGGAGGGCGAACTATGGCTACACCTTC; CDR3aa: CASSGTGRANYGYTF
abundance: .; v_gene: TRBV9; j_gene: TRBJ1-1; d_gene: TRBD1; CDR3nt: TGTGCCAGCAGCCCAAGGTGGGGGACAGGGGCCCCCACTGAAGCTTTCTTT; CDR3aa: CASSPRWGTGAPTEAFF
abundance: .; v_gene: TRBV29-1; j_gene: TRBJ2-5; d_gene: TRBD1; CDR3nt: TGCAGCGTAGACAGGGCTGGAGAGACCCAGTACTTC; CDR3aa: CSVDRAGETQYF
abundance: .; v_gene: TRBV28; j_gene: TRBJ2-7; d_gene: .; CDR3nt: TGTGCCAGCAAGGTTGGACAGACCATCTACGAGCAGTACTTC; CDR3aa: CASKVGQTIYEQYF
abundance: .; v_gene: TRBV29-1; j_gene: TRBJ2-7; d_gene: TRBD1; CDR3nt: TGCAGCGTTGAAGTTACAGGGGTAGCCTACGAGCAGTACTTC; CDR3aa: CSVEVTGVAYEQYF
abundance: few; v_gene: TRBV28; j_gene: TRBJ1-1; d_gene: .; CDR3nt: TGTGCCAGCAGTTTAAGGGACGCTGAAGCTTTCTTT; CDR3aa: CASSLRDAEAFF
abundance: .; v_gene: TRBV5-1; j_gene: TRBJ2-6; d_gene: .; CDR3nt: TGCGCCAGCAGCTTCCCTGCTGGTGGGGCCAACGTCCTGACTTTC; CDR3aa: CASSFPAGGANVLTF
abundance: .; v_gene: TRBV4-1; j_gene: TRBJ2-2; d_gene: .; CDR3nt: TGCGCCAGCAGCCAAGCAATAGCCACCGGGGAGCTGTTTTTT; CDR3aa: CASSQAIATGELFF
abundance: .; v_gene: TRBV7-2; j_gene: TRBJ2-2; d_gene: .; CDR3nt: TGTGCCAGCAGCTTAGAGTGGGTCACCGGGGAGCTGTTTTTT; CDR3aa: CASSLEWVTGELFF
abundance: .; v_gene: TRBV6-6; j_gene: TRBJ2-7; d_gene: .; CDR3nt: TGTGCCAGTGGTGGCAGCGGCGCCTACGAGCAGTACTTC; CDR3aa: CASGGSGAYEQYF
abundance: .; v_gene: TRBV10-3; j_gene: TRBJ2-7; d_gene: .; CDR3nt: TGTGCCACCACGGACACAACCTACGAGCAGTACTTC; CDR3aa: CATTDTTYEQYF
abundance: once; v_gene: TRBV7-2; j_gene: TRBJ1-2; d_gene: .; CDR3nt: TGTGCCAGCAGCCCCCAGGTGAACTATGGCTACACCTTC; CDR3aa: CASSPQVNYGYTF
abundance: once; v_gene: TRBV5-1; j_gene: TRBJ2-1; d_gene: .; CDR3nt: TGCGCCAGCACTCTCACCGGGAACAATGAGCAGTTCTTC; CDR3aa: CASTLTGNNEQFF
abundance: .; v_gene: TRBV18; j_gene: TRBJ1-2; d_gene: .; CDR3nt: TGTGCCAGCTCACCAGACTGGAAATTCTATGGCTACACCTTC; CDR3aa: CASSPDWKFYGYTF
abundance: .; v_gene: TRBV28; j_gene: TRBJ2-7; d_gene: .; CDR3nt: TGTGCCAGCAGCCCACAACCACCTCTCAGGAACGAGCAGTACTTC; CDR3aa: CASSPQPPLRNEQYF
abundance: few; v_gene: TRBV7-9; j_gene: TRBJ1-2; d_gene: .; CDR3nt: TGTGCCTCAACTCCAGGGAGCTACACCTTC; CDR3aa: CASTPGSYTF
abundance: .; v_gene: TRBV7-3; j_gene: TRBJ1-5; d_gene: .; CDR3nt: TGTGCCAGCAGCTCCAACAGGGATCAGCCCCAGCATTTT; CDR3aa: CASSSNRDQPQHF
abundance: .; v_gene: TRBV5-1; j_gene: TRBJ2-4; d_gene: .; CDR3nt: TGCGCCAGCAAGGGGGAACAGGGCGTCAGTGCCAAAAACATTCAGTACTTC; CDR3aa: CASKGEQGVSAKNIQYF
abundance: .; v_gene: TRBV5-6; j_gene: TRBJ2-7; d_gene: .; CDR3nt: TGTGCCAGCAGCTTGACTGTGGGCGAGCAGTACTTC; CDR3aa: CASSLTVGEQYF
abundance: .; v_gene: TRBV10-3; j_gene: TRBJ1-1; d_gene: .; CDR3nt: TGTGCCATCAGTTCTGCAGTTATGAACACTGAAGCTTTCTTT; CDR3aa: CAISSAVMNTEAFF
abundance: once; v_gene: TRBV9; j_gene: TRBJ1-1; d_gene: .; CDR3nt: TGTGCCAGCAGCGCAGGGGCAGCGGGAACTGAAGCTTTCTTT; CDR3aa: CASSAGAAGTEAFF
abundance: .; v_gene: TRBV5-1; j_gene: TRBJ2-3; d_gene: .; CDR3nt: TGCGCCAGCAGCCTCATCACTAGCACAGATACGCAGTATTTT; CDR3aa: CASSLITSTDTQYF
abundance: .; v_gene: TRBV5-4; j_gene: TRBJ2-1; d_gene: .; CDR3nt: TGTGCCATCAAACGGGGTGGCTACAATGAGCAGTTCTTC; CDR3aa: CAIKRGGYNEQFF
abundance: once; v_gene: TRBV28; j_gene: TRBJ2-3; d_gene: .; CDR3nt: TGTGCCAGCAGTTTAACAGGGAGGTCCGCGGATACGCAGTATTTT; CDR3aa: CASSLTGRSADTQYF
abundance: .; v_gene: TRBV2; j_gene: TRBJ2-5; d_gene: TRBD1; CDR3nt: TGTGCCAGCAGCCGGACAGGGGCTAAAGAGACCCAGTACTTC; CDR3aa: CASSRTGAKETQYF
abundance: once; v_gene: TRBV15; j_gene: TRBJ2-7; d_gene: TRBD2; CDR3nt: TGTGCCACCAGCAGAATAACCGGGACTAACGTATACGAGCAGTACTTC; CDR3aa: CATSRITGTNVYEQYF
abundance: .; v_gene: TRBV2; j_gene: TRBJ1-5; d_gene: .; CDR3nt: TGTGCCAGCAGCGAACAGGGTAGCAATCAGCCCCAGCATTTT; CDR3aa: CASSEQGSNQPQHF
abundance: .; v_gene: TRBV4-3; j_gene: TRBJ2-7; d_gene: .; CDR3nt: TGCGCCAGCAGAAGACGGGGTGGTTCCTACGAGCAGTACTTC; CDR3aa: CASRRRGGSYEQYF
abundance: .; v_gene: TRBV28; j_gene: TRBJ1-2; d_gene: .; CDR3nt: TGTGCCAGCAGGTCGGGGGCGGTCTATGGCTACACCTTC; CDR3aa: CASRSGAVYGYTF
abundance: .; v_gene: TRBV29-1; j_gene: TRBJ2-5; d_gene: .; CDR3nt: TGCAGCGTCGCGTTCGGGGCCGAGACCCAGTACTTC; CDR3aa: CSVAFGAETQYF
abundance: .; v_gene: TRBV2; j_gene: TRBJ2-5; d_gene: .; CDR3nt: TGTGCCAGCAGCAGCGGACCCCAAGAGACCCAGTACTTC; CDR3aa: CASSSGPQETQYF